These 9 T cell receptor beta chains came from one sample sequenced in a study of cytomegalovirus exposure and HLA in healthy donors. The PCR used 60 Vbeta and 13 Jbeta primers. Profiling relied on immunoSEQ multiplex PCR, and the TCRdb table lists in-frame clones only, not all of them. The table includes around 130,000 clones, approximately 74% detected once. The sequenced sample was PBMCs. The origin of the receptors is a man aged 35-49 years in good health and CMV-seropositive.

V and J are TRBV27 and TRBJ1-2; D gene uncertain. V lost 2 bases to trimming and J lost 2 bases, with 6 bases between them. CDR1 MNHEY and CDR2 SMNVEV come from the germline V gene (reference sequence). This CDR3 is built from 13 residues. CDR3 DNA: TGTGCCAGCAGTTTAACGGAGAACTATGGCTACACCTTC. This translates into CASSLTENYGYTF.

This clone was counted only a few times. The rearrangement joins TRBV5-1 to TRBJ2-5; 9 bases line up with TRBD1. The J call may be in error: the DNA end matches TRBJ2-7 better. This CDR3 is 17 amino acids long. Germline lookup yields CDR1 SGHRS and CDR2 YFSETQ. In nucleotides, the CDR3 is TGCGCCAGCAGCTTGACCGGCCGACAGGGGGTTGACGACGAGCAGTACTTC. Protein sequence: CASSLTGRQGVDDEQYF.

J is TRBJ1-4 and V is TRBV5-1, with 7 bases matching TRBD1. V shed 8 bases, J shed 7 bases, and the junction held 17 bases outside the gene matches. The CDR3 length is 16 residues. In germline, CDR1 is SGHRS, CDR2 YFSETQ. The DNA of the CDR3 is TGCGCCAGTCTGCCGACAGGGTATGGTGGTGGTGAAAAACTGTTTTTT. This gives the protein CASLPTGYGGGEKLFF.

The chain employs TRBV19 and TRBJ2-1, with 8 bases aligning to TRBD1. Germline values: CDR1 LNHDA, CDR2 SQIVND (reference sequence). CDR3 length: 15 amino acids. The junction had 9 bases not matched to a gene; V was cut back by 6 bases and J by 5 bases. Here the CDR3 reads CASRRDRGFNNEQFF. For the CDR3, the DNA is TGTGCCAGTAGGCGTGACAGGGGATTCAACAATGAGCAGTTCTTC.

The chain uses TRBV5-6 and TRBJ1-2; 9 positions match TRBD1. From germline, CDR1 is SGHDT and CDR2 YYEEEE. With 0 bases clipped from V and 7 bases from J, the junction kept 10 bases outside the gene matches. The length of the CDR3 is 16 residues. The DNA for the CDR3 is TGTGCCAGCAGCTTGGGTCAAAGGGACAGGGTACGTGGCTACACCTTC. Translated: CASSLGQRDRVRGYTF.

This clone was counted a few times. This chain uses TRBV5-8 with TRBJ1-1; 7 bases line up with TRBD1. The CDR3 loop spans 18 amino acids. With 1 base clipped from V and 2 bases from J, the junction kept 14 bases outside the gene matches. Germline V gene sequence: CDR1 SGHTS, CDR2 YDEGEE. CDR3 loop: CASSLLGGGPGGNTEAFF. The CDR3 DNA reads as TGTGCCAGCAGCTTGCTAGGGGGCGGGCCAGGGGGTAACACTGAAGCTTTCTTT.

This clone was detected once. The gene calls are TRBV9 and TRBJ1-1, with D unclear. The CDR3 spans 13 residues. V was trimmed by 0 bases and J by 7 bases, leaving 10 bases between them. CDR1 and CDR2 from the germline V gene are SGDLS and YYNGEE. The CDR3 region has the DNA TGTGCCAGCAGCGTAGCAGGAGGGTGTGAAGCTTTCTTT. Its protein is CASSVAGGCEAFF.

This chain uses TRBV7-9 with TRBJ2-5, with a weak D call TRBD1 (6 bases). Germline CDR1 reads SEHNR; CDR2 reads FQNEAQ (reference sequence). Trimming cost V 5 bases and J 5 bases, with 15 bases left between them. This CDR3 spans 14 amino acids. The CDR3 region is CASSTYRVEETQYF. The CDR3 DNA reads as TGTGCCAGCAGCACCTACAGGGTTGAGGAGACCCAGTACTTC.

The chain couples TRBV4-2 to TRBJ2-5; 7 bases fit TRBD2. Germline CDR1 is LGHNA and CDR2 is YNFKEQ. V shed 0 bases, J shed 0 bases, and the junction held 10 bases outside the gene matches. This CDR3 region has 18 residues. In DNA form, the CDR3 reads TGTGCCAGCAGCCAAGATCGGAGGGCTAGCGGAGACCAAGAGACCCAGTACTTC. This sequence encodes CASSQDRRASGDQETQYF.